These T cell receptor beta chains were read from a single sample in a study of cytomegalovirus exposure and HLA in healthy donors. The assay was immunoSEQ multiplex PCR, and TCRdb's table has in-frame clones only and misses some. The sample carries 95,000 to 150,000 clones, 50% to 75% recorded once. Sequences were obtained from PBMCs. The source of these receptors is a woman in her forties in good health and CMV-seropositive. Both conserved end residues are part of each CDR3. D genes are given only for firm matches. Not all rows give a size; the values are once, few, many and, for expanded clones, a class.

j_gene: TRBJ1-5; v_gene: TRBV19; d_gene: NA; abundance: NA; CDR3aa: CASSPRQSNQPQHF; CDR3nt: TGTGCCAGTAGTCCCCGACAGAGCAATCAGCCCCAGCATTTT
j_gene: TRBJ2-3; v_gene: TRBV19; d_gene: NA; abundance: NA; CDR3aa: CASSIGGLSTDTQYF; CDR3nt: TGTGCCAGTAGTATTGGTGGGCTAAGCACAGATACGCAGTATTTT
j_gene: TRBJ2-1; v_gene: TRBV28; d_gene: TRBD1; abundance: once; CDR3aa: CASRTGGQDEQFF; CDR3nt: TGTGCCAGCCGGACAGGGGGCCAAGATGAGCAGTTCTTC
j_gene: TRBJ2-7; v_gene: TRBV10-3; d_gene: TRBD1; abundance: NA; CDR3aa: CAIRGGTGSSYEQYF; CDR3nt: TGTGCCATCAGGGGGGGGACAGGGAGTTCCTACGAGCAGTACTTC
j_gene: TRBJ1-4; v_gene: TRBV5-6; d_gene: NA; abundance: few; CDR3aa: CASSLALRIELFF; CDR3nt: TGTGCCAGCAGCTTGGCTCTTCGTATAGAGCTATTTTTT
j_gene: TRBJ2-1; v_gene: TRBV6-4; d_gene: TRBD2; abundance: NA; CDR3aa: CASSDGASGGGRDEQFF; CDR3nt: TGTGCCAGCAGTGACGGTGCTAGCGGGGGGGGTAGAGATGAGCAGTTCTTC
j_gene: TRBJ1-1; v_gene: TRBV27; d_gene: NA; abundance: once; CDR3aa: CASSFTGGTEAFF; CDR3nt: TGTGCCAGCAGTTTCACCGGGGGCACTGAAGCTTTCTTT
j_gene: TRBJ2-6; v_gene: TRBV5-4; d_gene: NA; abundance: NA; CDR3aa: CASRRGTETTGANVLTF; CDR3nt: TGTGCCAGCAGACGCGGGACAGAAACTACTGGGGCCAACGTCCTGACTTTC
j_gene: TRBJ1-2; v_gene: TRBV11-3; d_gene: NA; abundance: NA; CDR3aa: CASSPGEDYGYTF; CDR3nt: TGTGCCAGCAGCCCGGGGGAGGACTATGGCTACACCTTC
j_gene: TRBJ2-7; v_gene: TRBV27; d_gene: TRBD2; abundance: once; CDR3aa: CASRSGSFHEQYF; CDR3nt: TGTGCCAGCAGAAGCGGGAGTTTCCACGAGCAGTACTTC
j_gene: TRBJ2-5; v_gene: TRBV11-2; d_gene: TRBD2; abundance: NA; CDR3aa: CASSVTSGVWETQYF; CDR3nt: TGTGCCAGCAGCGTGACTAGCGGGGTATGGGAGACCCAGTACTTC
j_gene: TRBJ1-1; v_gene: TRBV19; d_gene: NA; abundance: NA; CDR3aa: CASSETGGRSTEAFF; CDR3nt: TGTGCCAGTAGTGAGACGGGGGGCCGGAGCACTGAAGCTTTCTTT
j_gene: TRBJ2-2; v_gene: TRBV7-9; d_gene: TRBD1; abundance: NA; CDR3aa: CASSSMTGWANTGELFF; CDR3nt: TGTGCCAGCAGCTCGATGACAGGGTGGGCGAACACCGGGGAGCTGTTTTTT
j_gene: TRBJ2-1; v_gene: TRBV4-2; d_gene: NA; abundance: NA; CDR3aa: CASSPKDRSYNEQFF; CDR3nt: TGTGCCAGCAGCCCCAAAGACAGGAGCTACAATGAGCAGTTCTTC
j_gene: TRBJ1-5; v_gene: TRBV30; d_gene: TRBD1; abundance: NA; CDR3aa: CAWSGGRTGAIGGNQPQHF; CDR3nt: TGTGCCTGGAGCGGGGGAAGGACAGGGGCGATTGGCGGCAATCAGCCCCAGCATTTT
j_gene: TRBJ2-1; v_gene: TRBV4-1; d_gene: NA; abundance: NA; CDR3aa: CASSQKEGPYNEQFF; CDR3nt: TGCGCCAGCAGCCAAAAGGAGGGCCCCTACAATGAGCAGTTCTTC
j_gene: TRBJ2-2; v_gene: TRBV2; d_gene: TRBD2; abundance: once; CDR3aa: CASGLARGTGELFF; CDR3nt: TGTGCCAGCGGACTAGCGAGGGGAACCGGGGAGCTGTTTTTT
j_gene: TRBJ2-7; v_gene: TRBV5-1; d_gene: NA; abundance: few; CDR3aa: CASSSTSTYEQYF; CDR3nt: TGCGCCAGCAGCAGCACTAGTACCTACGAGCAGTACTTC
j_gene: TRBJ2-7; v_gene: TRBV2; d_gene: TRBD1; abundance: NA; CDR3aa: CASTTRNPGQPYEQYF; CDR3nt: TGTGCCAGCACCACCAGGAACCCGGGACAGCCCTACGAGCAGTACTTC
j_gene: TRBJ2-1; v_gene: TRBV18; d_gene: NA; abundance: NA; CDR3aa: CASSPRGGEQFF; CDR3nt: TGTGCCAGCTCACCAAGGGGGGGTGAGCAGTTCTTC
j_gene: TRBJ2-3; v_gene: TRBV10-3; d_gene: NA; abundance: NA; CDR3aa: CAIKPGHSSDTQYF; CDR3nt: TGTGCCATCAAGCCGGGACATTCGTCAGATACGCAGTATTTT
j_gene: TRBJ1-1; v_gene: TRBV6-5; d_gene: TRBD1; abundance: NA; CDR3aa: CASRGTGGLAEAFF; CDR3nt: TGTGCCAGCAGGGGGACAGGGGGCCTCGCTGAAGCTTTCTTT
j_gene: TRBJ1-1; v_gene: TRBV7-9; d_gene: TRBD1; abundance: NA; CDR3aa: CASSLGDRTGVNTEAFF; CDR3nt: TGTGCCAGCAGCTTAGGGGATCGGACAGGGGTGAACACTGAAGCTTTCTTT
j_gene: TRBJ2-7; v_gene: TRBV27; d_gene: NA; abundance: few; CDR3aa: CASSSDRGGNEQYF; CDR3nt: TGTGCCAGCAGTTCTGACAGGGGAGGGAACGAGCAGTACTTC
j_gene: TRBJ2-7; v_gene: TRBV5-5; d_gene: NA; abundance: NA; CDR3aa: CASSLGQVFSYEQYF; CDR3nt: TGTGCCAGCAGCTTGGGACAGGTTTTCTCCTACGAGCAGTACTTC
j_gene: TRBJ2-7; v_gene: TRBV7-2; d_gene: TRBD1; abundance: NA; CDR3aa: CASSVSGQGNDEQYF; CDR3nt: TGTGCCAGCAGCGTGTCGGGACAGGGGAACGACGAGCAGTACTTC
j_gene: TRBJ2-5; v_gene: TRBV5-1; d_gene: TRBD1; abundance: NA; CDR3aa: CASSLWGDRGQETQYF; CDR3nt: TGCGCCAGCAGCTTGTGGGGAGACAGGGGGCAGGAGACCCAGTACTTC